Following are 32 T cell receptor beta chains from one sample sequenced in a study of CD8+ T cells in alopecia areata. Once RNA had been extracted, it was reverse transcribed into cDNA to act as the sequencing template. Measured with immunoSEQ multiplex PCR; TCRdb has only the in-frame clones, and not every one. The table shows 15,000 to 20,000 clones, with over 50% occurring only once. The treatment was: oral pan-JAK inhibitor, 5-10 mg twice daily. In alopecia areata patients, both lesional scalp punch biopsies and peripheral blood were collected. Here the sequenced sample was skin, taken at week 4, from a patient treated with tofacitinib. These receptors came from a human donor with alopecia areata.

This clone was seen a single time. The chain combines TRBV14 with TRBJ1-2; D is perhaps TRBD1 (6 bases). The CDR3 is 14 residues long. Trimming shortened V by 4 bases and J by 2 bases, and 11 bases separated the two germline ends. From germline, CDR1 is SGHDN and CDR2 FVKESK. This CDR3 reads CASSLTRGNYGYTF. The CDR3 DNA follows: TGTGCCAGCAGCCTGACCAGGGGCAACTATGGCTACACCTTC.

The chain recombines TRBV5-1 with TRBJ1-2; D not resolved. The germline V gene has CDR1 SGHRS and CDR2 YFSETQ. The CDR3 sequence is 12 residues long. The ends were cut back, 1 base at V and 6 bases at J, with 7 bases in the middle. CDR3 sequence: CASSLYANGYTF. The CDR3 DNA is TGCGCCAGCAGCTTGTATGCCAATGGCTACACCTTC. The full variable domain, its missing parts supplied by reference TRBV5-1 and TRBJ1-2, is KAGVTQTPRYLIKTRGQQVTLSCSPISGHRSVSWYQQTPGQGLQFLFEYFSETQRNKGNFPGRFSGRQFSNSRSEMNVSTLELGDSALYLCASSLYANGYTFGSGTRLTVV.

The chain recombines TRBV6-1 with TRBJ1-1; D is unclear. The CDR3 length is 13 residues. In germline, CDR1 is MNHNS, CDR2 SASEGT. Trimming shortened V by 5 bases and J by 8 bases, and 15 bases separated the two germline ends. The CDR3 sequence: CASSSSPSMEAFF. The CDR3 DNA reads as TGTGCCAGCAGTTCGTCCCCCTCAATGGAAGCTTTCTTT.

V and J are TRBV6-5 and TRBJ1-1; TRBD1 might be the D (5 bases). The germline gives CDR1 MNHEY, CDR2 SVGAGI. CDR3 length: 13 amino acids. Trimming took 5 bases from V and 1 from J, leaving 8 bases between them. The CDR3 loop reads CASSIGQNTEAFF. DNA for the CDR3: TGTGCCAGCAGTATAGGACAGAACACTGAAGCTTTCTTT.

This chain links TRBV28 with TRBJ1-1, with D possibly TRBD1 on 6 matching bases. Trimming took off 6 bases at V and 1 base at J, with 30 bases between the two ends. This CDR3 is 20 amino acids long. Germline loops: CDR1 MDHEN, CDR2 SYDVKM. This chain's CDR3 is CASSSLGPSLWDTANTEAFF. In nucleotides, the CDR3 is TGTGCCAGCAGCTCGTTAGGGCCTTCCCTTTGGGACACCGCGAACACTGAAGCTTTCTTT.

CDR3 residues: CASSLTGQRAYGYTF. The CDR3 nucleotides are TGTGCCAGCAGCTTAACGGGGCAGCGTGCCTATGGCTACACCTTC. The rearrangement joins TRBV7-8 to TRBJ1-2, with a possible D match to TRBD1 (5 bases). Deletions cut 2 bases from V and 4 bases from J, with 14 bases between. The CDR3 consists of 15 residues. Germline lookup yields CDR1 SGHVS and CDR2 FQNEAQ.

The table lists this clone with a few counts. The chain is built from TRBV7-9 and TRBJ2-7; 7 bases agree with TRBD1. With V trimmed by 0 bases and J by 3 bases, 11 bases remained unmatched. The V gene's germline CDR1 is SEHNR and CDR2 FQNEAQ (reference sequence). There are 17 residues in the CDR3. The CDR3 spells CASSLAKYRGESYEQYF. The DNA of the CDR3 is TGTGCCAGCAGCTTAGCCAAATACAGGGGAGAAAGCTACGAGCAGTACTTC.

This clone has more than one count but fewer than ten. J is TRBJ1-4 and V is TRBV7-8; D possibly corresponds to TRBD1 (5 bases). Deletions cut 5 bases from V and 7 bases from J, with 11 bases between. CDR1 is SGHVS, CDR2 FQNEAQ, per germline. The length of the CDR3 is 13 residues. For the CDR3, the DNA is TGTGCCAGCAGCGACAGTCCTAGTGAAAAACTGTTTTTT. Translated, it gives CASSDSPSEKLFF.

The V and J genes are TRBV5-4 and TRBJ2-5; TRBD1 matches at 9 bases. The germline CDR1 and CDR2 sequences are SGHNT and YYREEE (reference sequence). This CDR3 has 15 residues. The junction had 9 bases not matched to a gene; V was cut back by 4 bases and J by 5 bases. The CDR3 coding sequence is TGTGCCAGCAGCGCCGCCGGGACAGGGTGGGAGACCCAGTACTTC. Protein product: CASSAAGTGWETQYF.

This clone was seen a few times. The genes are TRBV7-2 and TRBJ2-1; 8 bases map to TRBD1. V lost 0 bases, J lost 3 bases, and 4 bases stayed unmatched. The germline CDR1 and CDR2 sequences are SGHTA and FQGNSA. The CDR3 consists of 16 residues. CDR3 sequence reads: CASSLAGTGFYNEQFF. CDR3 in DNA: TGTGCCAGCAGCTTAGCAGGGACAGGCTTCTACAATGAGCAGTTCTTC.

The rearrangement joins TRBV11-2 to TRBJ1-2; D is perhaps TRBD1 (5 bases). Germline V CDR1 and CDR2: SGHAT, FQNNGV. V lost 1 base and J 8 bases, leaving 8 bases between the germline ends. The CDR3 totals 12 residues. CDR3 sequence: CASSLGRDGYTF. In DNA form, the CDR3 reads TGTGCCAGCAGCTTAGGCAGGGACGGCTACACCTTC.

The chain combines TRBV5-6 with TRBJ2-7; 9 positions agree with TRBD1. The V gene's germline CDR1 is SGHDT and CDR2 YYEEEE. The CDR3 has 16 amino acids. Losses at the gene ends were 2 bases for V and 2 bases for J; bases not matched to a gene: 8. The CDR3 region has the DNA TGTGCCAGCAGCTTCGTCGAGACAGGGGGGACCTACGAGCAGTACTTC. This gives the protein CASSFVETGGTYEQYF.

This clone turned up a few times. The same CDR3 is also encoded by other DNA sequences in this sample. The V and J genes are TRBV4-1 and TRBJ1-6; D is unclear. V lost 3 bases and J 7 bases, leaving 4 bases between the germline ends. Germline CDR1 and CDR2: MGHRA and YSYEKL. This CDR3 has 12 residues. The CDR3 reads CASSQGNSPLHF. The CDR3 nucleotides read TGCGCCAGCAGCCAGGGAAATTCACCCCTCCACTTT.

CDR3 DNA: TGTGCCAGCAGTGATTTCTTGGCGAGAAATAGCAATCAGCCCCAGCATTTT. It codes for CASSDFLARNSNQPQHF. V gene TRBV2 combines with J gene TRBJ1-5; D ambiguous. The germline V and J ends were trimmed by 3 bases and 0 bases, with 15 bases remaining between them. The CDR3 runs 17 residues. CDR1 is SNHLY and CDR2 is FYNNEI in the germline V gene.

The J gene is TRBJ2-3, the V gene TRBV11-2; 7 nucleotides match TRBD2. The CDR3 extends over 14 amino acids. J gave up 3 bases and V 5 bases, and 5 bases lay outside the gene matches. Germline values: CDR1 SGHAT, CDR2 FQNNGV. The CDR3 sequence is CASSPQRGTDTQYF. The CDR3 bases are TGTGCCAGCAGCCCTCAGCGGGGAACAGATACGCAGTATTTT. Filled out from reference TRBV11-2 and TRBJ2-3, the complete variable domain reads EAGVAQSPRYKIIEKRQSVAFWCNPISGHATLYWYQQILGQGPKLLIQFQNNGVVDDSQLPKDRFSAERLKGVDSTLKIQPAKLEDSAVYLCASSPQRGTDTQYFGPGTRLTVL.

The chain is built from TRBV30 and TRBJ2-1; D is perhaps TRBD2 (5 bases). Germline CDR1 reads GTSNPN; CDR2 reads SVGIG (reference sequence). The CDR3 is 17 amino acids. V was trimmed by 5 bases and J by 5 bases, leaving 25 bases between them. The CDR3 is CAWGRTLALTSHNEQFF. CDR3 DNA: TGTGCCTGGGGAAGAACGCTAGCCTTAACGTCCCACAATGAGCAGTTCTTC. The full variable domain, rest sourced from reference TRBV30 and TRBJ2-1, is SQTIHQWPATLVQPVGSPLSLECTVEGTSNPNLYWYRQAAGRGLQLLFYSVGIGQISSEVPQNLSASRPQDRQFILSSKKLLLSDSGFYLCAWGRTLALTSHNEQFFGPGTRLTVL.

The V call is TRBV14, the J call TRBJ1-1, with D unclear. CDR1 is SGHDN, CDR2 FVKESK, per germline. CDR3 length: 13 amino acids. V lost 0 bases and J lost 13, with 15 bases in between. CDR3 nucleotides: TGTGCCAGCAGCCAAGATCCAAAGGTGGTTGGTTTCTTT. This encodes CASSQDPKVVGFF.

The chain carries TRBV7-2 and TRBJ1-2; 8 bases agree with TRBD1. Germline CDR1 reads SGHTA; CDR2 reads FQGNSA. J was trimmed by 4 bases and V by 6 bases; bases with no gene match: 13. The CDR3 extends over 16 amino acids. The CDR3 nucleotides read TGTGCCAGCAGTCCAATCAGGGGGCGCGGTACCTATGGCTACACCTTC. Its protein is CASSPIRGRGTYGYTF.

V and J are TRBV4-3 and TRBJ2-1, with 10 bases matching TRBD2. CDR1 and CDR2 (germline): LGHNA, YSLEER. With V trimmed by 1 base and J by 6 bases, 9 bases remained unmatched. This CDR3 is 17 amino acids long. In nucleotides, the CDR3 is TGCGCCAGCAGCCAAGTATTGGAGCGGGGGGGCCTCAATGAGCAGTTCTTC. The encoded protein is CASSQVLERGGLNEQFF.

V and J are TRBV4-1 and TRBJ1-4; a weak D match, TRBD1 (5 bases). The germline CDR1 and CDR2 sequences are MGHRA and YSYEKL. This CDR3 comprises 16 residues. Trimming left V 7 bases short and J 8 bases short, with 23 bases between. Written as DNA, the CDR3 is TGCGCCAGCACCGTAACAGGTCCTGGGTTGGGCGAAAAACTGTTTTTT. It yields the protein CASTVTGPGLGEKLFF.

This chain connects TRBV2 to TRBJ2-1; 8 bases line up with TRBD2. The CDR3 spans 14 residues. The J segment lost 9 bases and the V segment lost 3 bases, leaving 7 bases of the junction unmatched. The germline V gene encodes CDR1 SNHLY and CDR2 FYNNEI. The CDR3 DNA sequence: TGTGCCAGCAGTGACCGGGGGGGCCGTAGTGAGCAGTTCTTC. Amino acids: CASSDRGGRSEQFF.

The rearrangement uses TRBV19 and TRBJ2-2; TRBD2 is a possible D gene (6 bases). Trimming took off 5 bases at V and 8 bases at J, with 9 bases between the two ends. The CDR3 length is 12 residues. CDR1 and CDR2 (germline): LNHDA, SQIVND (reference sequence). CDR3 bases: TGTGCCAGTAGTTACGGGGGAGGGGAGCTGTTTTTT. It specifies CASSYGGGELFF.

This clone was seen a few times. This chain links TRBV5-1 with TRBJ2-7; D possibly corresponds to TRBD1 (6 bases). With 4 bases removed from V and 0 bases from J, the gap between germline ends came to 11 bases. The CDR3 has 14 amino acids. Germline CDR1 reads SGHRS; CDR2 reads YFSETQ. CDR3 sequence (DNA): TGCGCCAGCAGCAAACGGGACAACTCCTACGAGCAGTACTTC. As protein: CASSKRDNSYEQYF. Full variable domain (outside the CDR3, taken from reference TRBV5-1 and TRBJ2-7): KAGVTQTPRYLIKTRGQQVTLSCSPISGHRSVSWYQQTPGQGLQFLFEYFSETQRNKGNFPGRFSGRQFSNSRSEMNVSTLELGDSALYLCASSKRDNSYEQYFGPGTRLTVT.

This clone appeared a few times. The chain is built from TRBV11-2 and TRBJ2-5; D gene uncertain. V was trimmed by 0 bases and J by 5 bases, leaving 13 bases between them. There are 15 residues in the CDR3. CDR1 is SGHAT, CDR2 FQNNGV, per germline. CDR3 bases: TGTGCCAGCAGCTTAGACGGTCAAGACTCGGAGACCCAGTACTTC. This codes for CASSLDGQDSETQYF. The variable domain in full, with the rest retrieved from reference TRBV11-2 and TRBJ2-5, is EAGVAQSPRYKIIEKRQSVAFWCNPISGHATLYWYQQILGQGPKLLIQFQNNGVVDDSQLPKDRFSAERLKGVDSTLKIQPAKLEDSAVYLCASSLDGQDSETQYFGPGTRLLVL.

In DNA, the CDR3 is TGCAGCGTCCTAGCGGGGGGGCGGGGTACGCAGTATTTT. Encoded protein: CSVLAGGRGTQYF. J is TRBJ2-3 and V is TRBV29-1; 12 bases are shared with TRBD2. This CDR3 has 13 residues. J gave up 8 bases and V 6 bases, and 6 bases lay outside the gene matches. Germline V gene sequence: CDR1 SQVTM, CDR2 ANQGSEA.

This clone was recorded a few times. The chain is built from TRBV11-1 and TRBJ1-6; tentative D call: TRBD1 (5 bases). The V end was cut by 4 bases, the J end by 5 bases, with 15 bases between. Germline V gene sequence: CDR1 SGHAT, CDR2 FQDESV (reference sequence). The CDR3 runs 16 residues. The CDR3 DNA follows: TGTGCCAGCAGCTATAACGGGGGATGGGATAATTCACCCCTCCACTTT. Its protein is CASSYNGGWDNSPLHF.

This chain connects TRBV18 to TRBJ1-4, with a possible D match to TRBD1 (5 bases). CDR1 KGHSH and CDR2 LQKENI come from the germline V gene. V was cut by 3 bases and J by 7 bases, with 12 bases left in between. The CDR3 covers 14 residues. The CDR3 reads CASSPVGTSEKLFF. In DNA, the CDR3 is TGTGCCAGCTCACCGGTGGGGACGAGTGAAAAACTGTTTTTT.

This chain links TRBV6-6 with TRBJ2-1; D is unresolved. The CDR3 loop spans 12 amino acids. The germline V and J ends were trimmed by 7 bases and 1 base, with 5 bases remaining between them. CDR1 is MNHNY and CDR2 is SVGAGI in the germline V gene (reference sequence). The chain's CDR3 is CASKGSYNEQFF. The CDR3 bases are TGTGCCAGCAAAGGGTCCTACAATGAGCAGTTCTTC.

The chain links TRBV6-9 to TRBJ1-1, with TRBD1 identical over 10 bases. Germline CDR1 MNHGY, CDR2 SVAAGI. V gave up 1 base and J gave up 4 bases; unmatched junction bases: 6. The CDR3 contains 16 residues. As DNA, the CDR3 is TGTGCCAGCAGTTATTACGAGACAGGGGGCATCACTGAAGCTTTCTTT. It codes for CASSYYETGGITEAFF.

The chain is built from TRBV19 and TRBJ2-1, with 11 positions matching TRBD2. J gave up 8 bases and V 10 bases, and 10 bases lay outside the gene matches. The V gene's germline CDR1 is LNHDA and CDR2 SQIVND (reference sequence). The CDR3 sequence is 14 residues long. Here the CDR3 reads CATKETSGVDEQFF. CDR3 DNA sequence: TGTGCCACAAAGGAGACTAGCGGGGTGGATGAGCAGTTCTTC. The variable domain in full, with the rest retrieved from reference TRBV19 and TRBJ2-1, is DGGITQSPKYLFRKEGQNVTLSCEQNLNHDAMYWYRQDPGQGLRLIYYSQIVNDFQKGDIAEGYSVSREKKESFPLTVTSAQKNPTAFYLCATKETSGVDEQFFGPGTRLTVL.

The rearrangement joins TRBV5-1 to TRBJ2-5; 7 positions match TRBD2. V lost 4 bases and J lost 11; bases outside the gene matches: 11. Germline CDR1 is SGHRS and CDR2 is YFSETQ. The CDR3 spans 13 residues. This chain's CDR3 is CASSTGTAGEQYF. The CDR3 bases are TGCGCCAGCAGCACCGGGACCGCGGGAGAGCAGTACTTC.

The CDR3 protein is CASGRHMNTEAFF. The CDR3 coding sequence is TGCGCCAGCGGAAGGCACATGAACACTGAAGCTTTCTTT. The chain joins TRBV5-1 to TRBJ1-1; unclear D gene. Germline V gene lookup returns CDR1 SGHRS and CDR2 YFSETQ. The CDR3 spans 13 residues. Between the trimmed V and J ends, which lost 7 bases and 0 bases, there was a span of 10 bases.